This is a list of T cell receptor beta chains from one sample in a study of high-grade serous ovarian cancer treatment subgroups. The assay was immunoSEQ multiplex PCR, and TCRdb's table has in-frame clones only and misses some. The sample consists of about 10,000 clones, roughly four fifths of them appearing once. Sequenced input: tumor tissue. These receptors originate from a human donor with high-grade serous ovarian cancer. The CDR3 runs from the conserved cysteine through the conserved F or W. A D gene is named only where the DNA matches it firmly. Expanded clones are given a class, and other clones once, few, many or no size at all.

TRBV6-5	-	TRBD1	TRBJ1-2	CASKIDRGVRGYTF	TGTGCCAGCAAGATAGACAGGGGTGTTCGTGGCTACACCTTC
TRBV5-4	medium-sized	-	TRBJ2-3	CASHSGDSTDTQYF	TGTGCCAGCCACTCGGGGGATAGCACAGATACGCAGTATTTT
TRBV10-3	few	-	TRBJ2-2	CAISEGGHGGAGELFF	TGTGCCATCAGTGAAGGCGGACACGGAGGTGCCGGGGAGCTGTTTTTT
TRBV10-3	-	TRBD1	TRBJ2-7	CAISENRGWEQYF	TGTGCCATCAGTGAGAACAGGGGGTGGGAGCAGTACTTC
TRBV7-6	-	-	TRBJ2-4	CASSPGLGDIQYF	TGTGCCAGCAGCCCAGGACTGGGGGACATTCAGTACTTC
TRBV4-1	-	TRBD2	TRBJ2-1	CASSQERDSNEQFF	TGCGCCAGCAGCCAGGAGCGGGACTCGAATGAGCAGTTCTTC
TRBV18	few	-	TRBJ1-1	CASSPGTHAGYTEAFF	TGTGCCAGCTCACCGGGGACTCACGCGGGATACACTGAAGCTTTCTTT
TRBV7-9	-	-	TRBJ1-1	CASRWDGEAFF	TGTGCCAGCAGGTGGGACGGCGAAGCTTTCTTT
TRBV27	-	TRBD2	TRBJ2-7	CASSRAPGLAYEQYF	TGTGCCAGCAGCAGAGCTCCGGGACTAGCCTACGAGCAGTACTTC
TRBV5-1	few	TRBD1	TRBJ1-5	CASSLGQGDQPQHF	TGCGCCAGCAGCTTGGGGCAGGGGGACCAGCCCCAGCATTTT
TRBV28	once	TRBD1	TRBJ1-3	CASSTRQGAVAGNTIYF	TGTGCCAGCAGTACTCGACAGGGGGCAGTGGCTGGAAACACCATATATTTT
TRBV13	-	TRBD2	TRBJ2-7	CASSLALARDQQYF	TGTGCCAGCAGCTTAGCACTAGCGCGGGACCAGCAGTACTTC
TRBV10-2	-	TRBD1	TRBJ2-7	CASRNRGQGYEQYF	TGCGCCAGCAGGAACAGGGGGCAGGGGTACGAGCAGTACTTC
TRBV4-1	-	-	TRBJ2-4	CASSPLRSNIQYF	TGCGCCAGCAGCCCGTTGAGATCAAACATTCAGTACTTC
TRBV7-2	-	-	TRBJ2-1	CASSLIEGHEQFF	TGTGCCAGCAGCCTTATAGAAGGTCATGAGCAGTTCTTC
TRBV6-1	-	-	TRBJ1-3	CASSDRQGISGNTIYF	TGTGCCAGCAGTGATAGGCAGGGCATCTCTGGAAACACCATATATTTT